This T cell receptor (beta chain) is drawn from a study of blood T cell repertoires in COVID-19. This table comes from immunoSEQ multiplex PCR, and its TCRdb copy is limited to in-frame clones, with some not included. The sample has 72,000 or so clones, approximately 86% seen once. Germline V gene sequence: CDR1 SGHKS, CDR2 YYEKEE (reference sequence). J gave up 11 bases and V 7 bases, and 5 bases lay outside the gene matches. CDR3 size: 12 residues. The receptor's source is a woman aged 55-69 years with acute or convalescent COVID-19. The sample taken for sequencing was peripheral blood. The chain recombines TRBV5-5 with TRBJ2-7; TRBD2 matches at 14 bases. In DNA form, the CDR3 reads TGTGCCAGCCGGACTAGCGGGGGGAGGGAGTACTTC. Translated: CASRTSGGREYF. The whole variable domain, remainder taken from reference TRBV5-5 and TRBJ2-7, is DAGVTQSPTHLIKTRGQQVTLRCSPISGHKSVSWYQQVLGQGPQFIFQYYEKEERGRGNFPDRFSARQFPNYSSELNVNALLLGDSALYLCASRTSGGREYFGPGTRLTVT.